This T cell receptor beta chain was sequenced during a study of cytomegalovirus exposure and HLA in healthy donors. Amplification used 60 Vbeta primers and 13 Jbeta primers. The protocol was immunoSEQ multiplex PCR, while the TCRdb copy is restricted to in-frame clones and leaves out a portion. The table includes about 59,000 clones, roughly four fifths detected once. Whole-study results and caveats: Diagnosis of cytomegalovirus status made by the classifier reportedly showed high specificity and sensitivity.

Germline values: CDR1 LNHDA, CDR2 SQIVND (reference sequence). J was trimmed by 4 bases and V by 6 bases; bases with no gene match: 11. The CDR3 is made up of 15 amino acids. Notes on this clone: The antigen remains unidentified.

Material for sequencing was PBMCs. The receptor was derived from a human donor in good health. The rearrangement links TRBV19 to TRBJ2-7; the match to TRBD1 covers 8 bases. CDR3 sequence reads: CASREGSGGKYEQYF. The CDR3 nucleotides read TGTGCCAGTAGAGAGGGGTCAGGGGGCAAGTACGAGCAGTACTTC.